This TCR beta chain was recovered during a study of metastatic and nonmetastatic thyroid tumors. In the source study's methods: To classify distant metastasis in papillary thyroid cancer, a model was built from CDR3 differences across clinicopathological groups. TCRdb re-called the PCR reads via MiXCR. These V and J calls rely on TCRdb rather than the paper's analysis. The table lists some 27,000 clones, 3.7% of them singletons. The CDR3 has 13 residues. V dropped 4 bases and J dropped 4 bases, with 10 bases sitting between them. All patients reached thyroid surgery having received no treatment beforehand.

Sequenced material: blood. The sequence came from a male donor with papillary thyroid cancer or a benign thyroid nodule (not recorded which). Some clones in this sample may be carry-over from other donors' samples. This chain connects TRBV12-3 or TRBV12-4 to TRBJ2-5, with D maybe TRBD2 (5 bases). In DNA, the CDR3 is TGTGCCAGCAGTTCCGGGATAGGAGAGACCCAGTACTTC. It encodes CASSSGIGETQYF.